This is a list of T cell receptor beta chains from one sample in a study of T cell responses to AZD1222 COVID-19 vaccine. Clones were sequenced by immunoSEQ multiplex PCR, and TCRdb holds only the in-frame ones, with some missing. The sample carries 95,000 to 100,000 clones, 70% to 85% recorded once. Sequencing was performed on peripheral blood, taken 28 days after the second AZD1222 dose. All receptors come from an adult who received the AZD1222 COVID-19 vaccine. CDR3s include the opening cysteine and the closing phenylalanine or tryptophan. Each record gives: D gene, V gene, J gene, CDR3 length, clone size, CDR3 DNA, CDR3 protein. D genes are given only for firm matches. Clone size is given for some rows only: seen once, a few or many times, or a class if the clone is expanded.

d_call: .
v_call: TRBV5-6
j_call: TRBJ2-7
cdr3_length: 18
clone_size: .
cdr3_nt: TGTGCCAGCCCTAGGGGAGGCGCCGGAACGCGGACTGACTACGAGCAGTACTTC
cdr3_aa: CASPRGGAGTRTDYEQYF

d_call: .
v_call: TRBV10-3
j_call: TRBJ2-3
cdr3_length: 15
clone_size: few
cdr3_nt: TGTGCCATCAGTGGGGCCAGGGTGAGCACAGATACGCAGTATTTT
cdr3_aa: CAISGARVSTDTQYF

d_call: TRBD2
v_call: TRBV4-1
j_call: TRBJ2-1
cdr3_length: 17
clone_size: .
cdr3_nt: TGCGCCAGCAGCCATCAACCCCTAGGGACTAGCGGGAGGGTGCAGTTCTTC
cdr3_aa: CASSHQPLGTSGRVQFF

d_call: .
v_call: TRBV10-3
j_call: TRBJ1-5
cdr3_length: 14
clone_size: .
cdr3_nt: TGTGCCATCAGTGCCGACAGCTCTTATCAGCCCCAGCATTTT
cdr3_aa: CAISADSSYQPQHF

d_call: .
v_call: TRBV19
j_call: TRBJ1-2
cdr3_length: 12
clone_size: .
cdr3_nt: TGTGCCAGTAGTATGCCAGGGGCCGGCTACACCTTC
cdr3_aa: CASSMPGAGYTF

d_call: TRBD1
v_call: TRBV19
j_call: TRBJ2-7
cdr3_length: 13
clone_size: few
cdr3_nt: TGTGCCAGTAATGACAGGGCGGGCTACGAGCAGTACTTC
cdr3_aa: CASNDRAGYEQYF

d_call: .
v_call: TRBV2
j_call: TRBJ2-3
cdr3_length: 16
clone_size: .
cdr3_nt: TGTGCCAGCAGTGAAGCGGGGGGAGGTAGCACAGATACGCAGTATTTT
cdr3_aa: CASSEAGGGSTDTQYF

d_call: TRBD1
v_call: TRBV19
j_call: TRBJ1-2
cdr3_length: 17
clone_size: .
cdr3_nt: TGTGCCAGTAGTATCCTTCGAACGACAGGGATTGGTGATGGCTACACCTTC
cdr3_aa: CASSILRTTGIGDGYTF

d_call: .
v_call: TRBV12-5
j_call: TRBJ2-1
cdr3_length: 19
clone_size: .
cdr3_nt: TGTGCTAGTGGATTCATACTAGAGTTGAGGGAGGTCTCCTACAATGAGCAGTTCTTC
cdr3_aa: CASGFILELREVSYNEQFF

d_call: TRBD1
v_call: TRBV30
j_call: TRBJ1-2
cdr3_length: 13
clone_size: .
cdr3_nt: TGTGCCTGGAGTGCACAGGGGGCGGGTGGCTACACCTTC
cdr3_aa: CAWSAQGAGGYTF

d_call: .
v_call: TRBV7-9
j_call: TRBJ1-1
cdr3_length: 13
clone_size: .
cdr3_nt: TGTGCCAGCAGCTCCCAGGGGCTGACTGAAGCTTTCTTT
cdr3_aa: CASSSQGLTEAFF